Listed below are T cell receptor beta chains from one sample, sequenced in a study of blood T cell repertoires in COVID-19. Generated by immunoSEQ multiplex PCR, the TCRdb table keeps only in-frame clones and is missing some. Counted here are under 200,000 clones, about nine tenths occurring once; the ten biggest clones make up 1.6%. The sequencing sample was made of peripheral blood. These TCRs come from a man younger than 30 with active or convalescent COVID-19. Each CDR3 is given with its conserved first and last residue. The D gene is left open where the match is weak. Expanded clones get a size class; other rows say once, few or many, or leave the size out.

abundance	d_gene	v_gene	j_gene	CDR3nt	CDR3aa
.	TRBD2	TRBV7-3	TRBJ2-1	TGTGCCAGCAGCCTAGCGGGAGGTTACAATGAGCAGTTCTTC	CASSLAGGYNEQFF
.	.	TRBV2	TRBJ1-1	TGTGCCAGCAGCTCGGGGTACACTGAAGCTTTCTTT	CASSSGYTEAFF
.	TRBD1	TRBV3-1/TRBV3-2	TRBJ1-3	TGTGCCAGCAGCCTACGGGACAGCCCAACGTCATATTTT	CASSLRDSPTSYF
.	.	TRBV9	TRBJ2-1	TGTGCCAGCAGCGTCCCTCCCTTCAATGAGCAGTTCTTC	CASSVPPFNEQFF
.	.	TRBV19	TRBJ1-3	TGTGCCAGTAGTACCCGGTTCAGAAACACCATATATTTT	CASSTRFRNTIYF
.	.	TRBV10-3	TRBJ1-1	TGTGCCATCAGTGAGTCCGAGATCATGAACACTGAAGCTTTCTTT	CAISESEIMNTEAFF
.	.	TRBV18	TRBJ1-2	TGTGCCAGCTCGCTAGGAACGATGGAGGGCTACACCTTC	CASSLGTMEGYTF
.	TRBD2	TRBV3-1/TRBV3-2	TRBJ2-3	TGTGCCAGCAGCAAAACTAGCGGTAAGGGGACAGATACGCAGTATTTT	CASSKTSGKGTDTQYF
.	.	TRBV5-3	TRBJ1-6	TGTGCCAGAAGCGTGACCCACAGCTCCTATAATTCACCCCTCCACTTT	CARSVTHSSYNSPLHF
once	.	TRBV6-1	TRBJ1-3	TGTGCCAGCAGTGAAGTCCCCAGGGCCTCTGGAAACACCATATATTTT	CASSEVPRASGNTIYF
.	TRBD1	TRBV9	TRBJ1-6	TGTGCCAGCAGCTCGGACAGGGTGGCACCCCTCCACTTT	CASSSDRVAPLHF
.	.	TRBV6-1	TRBJ2-2	TGTGCCAGCAGTGAAGCCCGGACCGGGGAGCTGTTTTTT	CASSEARTGELFF
.	TRBD2	TRBV5-1	TRBJ2-3	TGCGCCACGGGTAGCGGGAGGGCCGGAGATACGCAGTATTTT	CATGSGRAGDTQYF
.	TRBD2	TRBV4-1	TRBJ2-1	TGCGCCAGCAGCCAGGAAGCTAGCGGGGGGGTCTACAATGAGCAGTTCTTC	CASSQEASGGVYNEQFF
.	.	TRBV10-3	TRBJ1-5	TGTGCCATCCAGGGCGGGGACAATCAGCCCCAGCATTTT	CAIQGGDNQPQHF
.	.	TRBV2	TRBJ2-1	TGTGCCAGCAACAAAGGCAGGGACTGGGAAGGGAATGAGCAGTTCTTC	CASNKGRDWEGNEQFF
once	.	TRBV29-1	TRBJ1-4	TGCAGCGTTGGGGTCAGGGTCAATGAAAAACTGTTTTTT	CSVGVRVNEKLFF
.	TRBD1	TRBV5-4	TRBJ2-7	TGTGCCAGCAGCAACAAGACAGGGCTCGACGAGCAGTACTTC	CASSNKTGLDEQYF
.	.	TRBV6-6	TRBJ1-3	TGTGCCAGCAGTTCCGGGACACCGAGTGGAAACACCATATATTTT	CASSSGTPSGNTIYF
.	.	TRBV27	TRBJ1-2	TGTGCCAGCAGTTTTTGGGCAGACAATGGCTACACCTTC	CASSFWADNGYTF
.	.	TRBV9	TRBJ2-7	TGTGCCAGCAGCGTAGCAGGGATGTACGAGCAGTACTTC	CASSVAGMYEQYF
.	TRBD2	TRBV2	TRBJ2-1	TGTGCCAGCAGTGATCTAGCGGGTTCCTACAATGAGCAGTTCTTC	CASSDLAGSYNEQFF
.	TRBD1	TRBV7-6	TRBJ1-2	TGTGCCAGCAGCCCCTCCTCAGGGGGACGTTGGGGCTACACCTTC	CASSPSSGGRWGYTF
.	.	TRBV18	TRBJ2-7	TGTGCCAGCTCACCACGCACTGGAGGAACCTACGAGCAGTACTTC	CASSPRTGGTYEQYF
.	TRBD2	TRBV5-6	TRBJ2-5	TGTGCCAGCGGGAACTGGGGGGGTAGTCTGGAGACCCAGTACTTC	CASGNWGGSLETQYF
.	TRBD2	TRBV5-1	TRBJ2-3	TGCGTCAGCAGCTTTACTAGCGGTGATACGCAGTATTTT	CVSSFTSGDTQYF
once	TRBD2	TRBV3-1/TRBV3-2	TRBJ2-1	TGTGCCAGCAGCCAAGCCCTAGCGGGAGGGCTCGGTGAGCAGTTCTTC	CASSQALAGGLGEQFF
.	TRBD1	TRBV10-3	TRBJ2-7	TGTGCCATCAGTGAACCGGGGACAGGGGTCGACGAGCAGTACTTC	CAISEPGTGVDEQYF
.	TRBD2	TRBV10-1	TRBJ2-1	TGCGCCAGCAGCACATCTAGACTAGCGGGGGGGTACAATGAGCAGTTCTTC	CASSTSRLAGGYNEQFF
few	.	TRBV6-5	TRBJ2-1	TGTGCCAGCCAGAGGGAGGCAACCTACAATGAGCAGTTCTTC	CASQREATYNEQFF
.	.	TRBV5-8	TRBJ1-5	TGTGCCAGCAGCTTGGGTGTCGGGGGTGGGAATCAGCCCCAGCATTTT	CASSLGVGGGNQPQHF
.	TRBD2	TRBV9	TRBJ2-3	TGTGCCAGCAGCGTAGGGAGGACTAGCGGCAATCTGGGGCAGTATTTT	CASSVGRTSGNLGQYF
.	.	TRBV18	TRBJ1-1	TGTGCCAGCTCCCGAACAGAGAACACTGAAGCTTTCTTT	CASSRTENTEAFF
few	.	TRBV7-9	TRBJ2-5	TGTGCCAGCAGCCCCCCTTTCAGGGTTGGGAAGACCCAGTACTTC	CASSPPFRVGKTQYF
few	.	TRBV11-2	TRBJ2-7	TGTGCCAGCAGCCCCCGTTCCGAGCAGTACTTC	CASSPRSEQYF
.	TRBD1	TRBV30	TRBJ2-7	TGTGCCACACCTTTGGGACAGGCAAACGACGAGCAGTACTTC	CATPLGQANDEQYF
.	TRBD1	TRBV18	TRBJ1-1	TGTGCCAGCTCACCCATACTAAAACAGGGGAGCACTGAAGCTTTCTTT	CASSPILKQGSTEAFF
.	.	TRBV19	TRBJ2-4	TGTGCCAGTAGTATAGCGGGGGGCCATGACATTCAGTACTTC	CASSIAGGHDIQYF
.	.	TRBV29-1	TRBJ2-7	TGCAGCGTTGAAGACAGGGTGACCTACGAGCAGTACTTC	CSVEDRVTYEQYF
.	.	TRBV7-2	TRBJ2-1	TGTGCCAGCAGCCTCACTAGTTTCAATGAGCAGTTCTTC	CASSLTSFNEQFF
.	TRBD2	TRBV29-1	TRBJ2-1	TGCAGCGTTGTCCCCCGGACTAGCGGAAAAGAGCAGTTCTTC	CSVVPRTSGKEQFF
.	.	TRBV2	TRBJ1-6	TGTGCCAGCAGTGAAGCCTACTCTTATAATTCACCCCTCCACTTT	CASSEAYSYNSPLHF
.	.	TRBV9	TRBJ2-7	TGTGCCAGCAGCGTAGCTGGGCGTGAATCAGAGCAGTACTTC	CASSVAGRESEQYF
few	.	TRBV11-2	TRBJ2-3	TGTGCCAGCAGCAAAAGACACTCCACAGATACGCAGTATTTT	CASSKRHSTDTQYF
.	.	TRBV5-1	TRBJ2-1	TGCGCCAGCAGCTTGGGGGGAGATTCCTACAATGAGCAGTTCTTC	CASSLGGDSYNEQFF
.	.	TRBV5-5	TRBJ1-4	TGTGCCAGCAGCTTGGAGGGAGATGAAAAACTGTTTTTT	CASSLEGDEKLFF
.	.	TRBV9	TRBJ1-1	TGTGCCAGCAGCGGCCTCCCGACATCTGAAGCTTTCTTT	CASSGLPTSEAFF
.	.	TRBV6-5	TRBJ1-5	TGTGCCAGCAGTTACACCGCAAGAGAGGGTCAGCCCCAGCATTTT	CASSYTAREGQPQHF
.	.	TRBV7-7	TRBJ2-5	TGTGCTAGCAGCTTAGGAGCGGTGCACGATCAAGAGACCCAGTACTTC	CASSLGAVHDQETQYF
.	.	TRBV11-2	TRBJ2-3	TGTGCCAGCAGCTTAGCAGGGGATGGCACAGATACGCAGTATTTT	CASSLAGDGTDTQYF
.	.	TRBV7-2	TRBJ1-2	TGTGCCAGCAGCGTCGACACTAACTATGGCTACACCTTC	CASSVDTNYGYTF
.	.	TRBV6-6	TRBJ2-7	TGTGCCAGCAGGTACAGCGGTTCCTCCTACGAGCAGTACTTC	CASRYSGSSYEQYF
.	TRBD2	TRBV19	TRBJ2-1	TGTGCCAGTAAGTCGGGGCTAGCGGGGGACTCCGAATCGTGGAATGAGCAGTTCTTC	CASKSGLAGDSESWNEQFF
.	TRBD2	TRBV11-3	TRBJ2-5	TGTGCCAGCAGCTTAGGGTTGCGGGGGGGCGTGGAGACCCAGTACTTC	CASSLGLRGGVETQYF
.	.	TRBV2	TRBJ2-1	TGTGCCAGCAGCCTACGACAGGCGGACAATGAGCAGTTCTTC	CASSLRQADNEQFF
.	.	TRBV19	TRBJ2-1	TGTGCCAGCGGGACAATGGTCAACAATGAGCAGTTCTTC	CASGTMVNNEQFF
once	.	TRBV19	TRBJ1-2	TGTGCCAGTACCAATACAGGGTACTATGGCTACACCTTC	CASTNTGYYGYTF